The rows below give T cell receptor beta chains drawn from one sample of a study of CD8+ T cells in alopecia areata. The table came from immunoSEQ multiplex PCR; TCRdb's copy has only in-frame clones and leaves some out. The sample includes under 70,000 clones, around 96% of them seen just once. Source: CD8+ T cells sorted from blood, taken at week 0. These receptors were collected from a human donor with alopecia areata. Both conserved end residues are part of each CDR3. D genes are given only for firm matches.

d_gene	v_gene	j_gene	CDR3aa
TRBD1	TRBV13	TRBJ2-5	CASSTRDRGPRETQYF
-	TRBV4-1	TRBJ2-7	CASSQGGDPELGEQYF
-	TRBV7-9	TRBJ2-7	CASSSGGWTPYEQYF
TRBD2	TRBV9	TRBJ2-5	CASSVYGGVQETQYF
TRBD2	TRBV5-4	TRBJ2-1	CASSPGLAEDNEQFF
TRBD2	TRBV7-9	TRBJ2-3	CASSLDSYGGSTDTQYF
-	TRBV7-9	TRBJ2-1	CASSSELSGHNEQFF
-	TRBV14	TRBJ1-1	CASSFIRNTEAFF
-	TRBV2	TRBJ2-7	CASSPQGDEQYF
-	TRBV4-2	TRBJ2-3	CASSQDFELSTDTQYF
-	TRBV18	TRBJ2-7	CASSRPTDYEQYF
-	TRBV5-1	TRBJ2-7	CASSSPTATYEQYF
TRBD2	TRBV7-2	TRBJ2-7	CASSFLADGDEQYF
-	TRBV6-5	TRBJ2-1	CASSYSVKAQPFF
-	TRBV6-6	TRBJ2-2	CASIGGELFF
-	TRBV19	TRBJ2-1	CASRGTSFGDNEQFF
TRBD1	TRBV9	TRBJ2-2	CASSAGGRGTGELFF
-	TRBV30	TRBJ2-2	CAWSDAPISAGRTGELFF
-	TRBV7-9	TRBJ2-3	CASSSIPSTDTQYF
TRBD2	TRBV7-8	TRBJ2-7	CASSLGVAGYEQYF
TRBD1	TRBV7-9	TRBJ2-2	CASSTQGFSTGELFF
-	TRBV4-1	TRBJ2-7	CASSQGRGLPYEQYF
TRBD2	TRBV7-6	TRBJ2-5	CASSFAGGGQETQYF
TRBD1	TRBV6-6	TRBJ1-2	CASRYRGTLWGYTF
TRBD2	TRBV6-4	TRBJ2-1	CASRTSPSLYNEQFF
-	TRBV29-1	TRBJ2-5	CSVLEGRRETQYF
TRBD2	TRBV11-3	TRBJ2-7	CASSSGGGNYEQYF
TRBD1	TRBV5-1	TRBJ2-7	CASSASGGYEQYF
-	TRBV7-9	TRBJ2-7	CASTLVERSSYEQYF
-	TRBV4-3	TRBJ1-5	CASSQGVAAGQPQHF
-	TRBV19	TRBJ2-7	CASSTSGVVGGGYEQYF
TRBD2	TRBV7-8	TRBJ2-4	CASSLVASSGGILAKNIQYF
-	TRBV7-9	TRBJ2-1	CASSLGSGYNEQFF
-	TRBV19	TRBJ1-5	CASQGTGQPQHF
-	TRBV29-1	TRBJ2-1	CSVLPEQGYNEQFF
-	TRBV7-9	-	CASSPTPGAGTAYEQYF
-	TRBV10-3	TRBJ2-7	CAISEEGPSYEQYF
TRBD2	TRBV4-2	TRBJ2-7	CASSPGTSGYEQYF
-	TRBV29-1	TRBJ1-1	CSVVGGLNTEAFF
-	TRBV7-9	TRBJ2-3	CASSQRLGSSTDTQYF
TRBD1	TRBV29-1	TRBJ1-1	CSVGQGLEAFF
-	TRBV5-5	TRBJ2-3	CASGGPGADTQYF
TRBD2	TRBV29-1	TRBJ2-1	CSGGGAYNEQFF
TRBD1	TRBV14	TRBJ1-3	CASSPRDSSGNTIYF
-	TRBV7-2	TRBJ2-5	CASRPGRAGAYQETQYF
-	TRBV6-4	TRBJ2-1	CASSDSAKGSYNEQFF
TRBD1	TRBV29-1	TRBJ1-1	CSVLQGPTAFF
-	TRBV14	TRBJ2-2	CASSQVETGELFF
TRBD2	TRBV4-3	TRBJ2-3	CASSQGGGGAYTQYF
-	TRBV14	TRBJ1-1	CASSQDTGTGAEAFF
-	TRBV7-2	TRBJ2-7	CASSPTWSTYEQYF
-	TRBV6-6	TRBJ2-1	CASSTAGAPNEQFF
TRBD1	TRBV6-5	TRBJ2-4	CASSYGTGSIQYF
-	TRBV2	TRBJ2-5	CASSEATRVSGETQYF
TRBD2	TRBV4-1	TRBJ2-5	CASSQEGLAGAGTQYF
TRBD1	TRBV19	TRBJ1-5	CASQDRGPQPQHF
-	TRBV5-6	TRBJ2-5	CASSLVGQQETQYF
TRBD1	TRBV5-6	TRBJ2-3	CASSLGQGALLVDTQYF
TRBD1	TRBV4-3	TRBJ2-7	CASSQGGQGYEQYF
-	TRBV7-9	TRBJ1-4	CASSWNSGIPF